This T cell receptor (beta chain) was documented in a study of chemoradiotherapy in HPV16-positive cancers. At the level of the study: Candidate HPV-specific clones and shared TCR motifs came from a couple of HPV16-positive patients.

Profiling relied on immunoSEQ multiplex PCR, and the TCRdb table lists in-frame clones only, not all of them. The sample yields fewer than 40,000 clones, 80% to 95% seen once. Repertoires were sampled repeatedly during chemoradiotherapy. Sequenced material: blood, taken from a patient who underwent chemoradiotherapy. The origin of this receptor is a human donor with HPV-associated anogenital cancer.

CDR3 region: CASSQLTGDYGYTF. CDR3 sequence (DNA): TGCGCCAGCAGCCAGCTAACAGGGGATTATGGCTACACCTTC. This chain joins TRBV4-3 and TRBJ1-2, with 7 bases matching TRBD1. Germline V gene lookup returns CDR1 LGHNA and CDR2 YSLEER. V was clipped by 3 bases and J by 5 bases; unmatched bases: 6. The CDR3 is 14 residues long.